This T cell receptor beta chain stems from a study of neoadjuvant nivolumab and ipilimumab in lung cancer. Findings and caveats of the study: Only two of four nivolumab-treated tumors gained richness and clonality by surgery.

Germline lookup yields CDR1 SEHNR and CDR2 FQNEAQ (reference sequence). The CDR3 has 14 amino acids. The V end was cut by 5 bases, the J end by 6 bases, with 16 bases between. This clone appeared once. Its specificity is unknown. TCRdb keeps only in-frame clones here, not all; method: immunoSEQ multiplex PCR. The table records tens of thousands of clones, 82% of them present only once. Sequenced here: peripheral blood, sampled before neoadjuvant nivolumab, alone or with ipilimumab. The origin of this receptor is an adult with non-small cell lung cancer. The chain uses TRBV7-9 and TRBJ1-2; TRBD1 might be the D (5 bases). The CDR3 DNA is TGTGCCAGCAGCAGAGGGGCAGGAGGGGATGGCTACACCTTC. It codes for CASSRGAGGDGYTF.